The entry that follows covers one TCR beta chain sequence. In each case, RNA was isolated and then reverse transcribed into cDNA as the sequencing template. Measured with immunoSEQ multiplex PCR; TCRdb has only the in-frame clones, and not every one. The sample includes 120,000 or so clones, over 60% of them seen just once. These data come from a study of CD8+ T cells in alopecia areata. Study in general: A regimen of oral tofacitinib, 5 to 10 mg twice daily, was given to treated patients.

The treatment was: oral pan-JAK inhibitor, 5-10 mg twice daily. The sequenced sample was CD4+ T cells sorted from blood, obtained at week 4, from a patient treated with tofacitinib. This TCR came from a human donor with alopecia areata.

The CDR3 DNA reads as TGCGCCAGCAGCTTGCAGTCGGACAGGGGGCCCGGGGAGCTGTTTTTT. This encodes CASSLQSDRGPGELFF. The rearrangement links TRBV5-1 to TRBJ2-2, with 11 bases matching TRBD1. CDR1 and CDR2 from the germline V gene are SGHRS and YFSETQ. Trimming cost V 1 base and J 6 bases; bases outside gene matches: 5. The CDR3 is 16 amino acids.